This TCR beta chain was recorded in a study of blood T cell repertoires in COVID-19. Overall study context: Collection of acute and convalescent COVID-19 samples took place in the United States, Italy and Spain.

Authors' data handling: Scientists estimated how many nucleated cells there were by amplifying reference gene primers. Here immunoSEQ multiplex PCR was the method, and the copy in TCRdb shows in-frame clones only, minus some. V, J and clone size reflect that table, while D and trimming were determined from the DNA. The sample has about 180,000 clones; 75% to 90% are singletons. Recruits, aged about 18 to 95 years, lived in 25 or so US areas. CDR1 and CDR2 from the germline V gene are SEHNR and FQNEAQ (reference sequence). The junction had 3 bases not matched to a gene; V was cut back by 1 base and J by 0 bases. The CDR3 loop spans 16 amino acids.

Sequenced material: PBMCs or T cells enriched from blood (not recorded which). This receptor was taken from a woman aged 35 to 49 with acute COVID-19. The chain carries TRBV7-9 and TRBJ2-1, with TRBD2 identical over 7 bases. The CDR3 DNA sequence: TGTGCCAGCAGCTTAGTAGGCGGGAGCTCCTACAATGAGCAGTTCTTC. This sequence encodes CASSLVGGSSYNEQFF.